Below, 27 T cell receptor beta chains from the same sample are listed, as sequenced in a study of T cells in Graves' hyperthyroidism and ophthalmopathy. TCR beta CDR3 regions were amplified from RNA transcripts. The study used the HTBI primer set for a first-round RT-PCR of the TCR CDR3. TCRdb redid the calling of the multiplex PCR reads with MiXCR, one entry per CDR3 protein. The table has 140,000 or so distinct CDR3 sequences, approximately 20% seen once. Sequencing used blood. These receptors originate from a woman aged 50 to 60 with Graves' hyperthyroidism that later progressed to Graves' ophthalmopathy.

This chain links TRBV2 with TRBJ2-1; D unresolved. The V gene lost 5 bases and the J gene lost 12 bases, with 11 bases spanning the gap. The CDR3 totals 11 residues. Germline values: CDR1 SNHLY, CDR2 FYNNEI. The CDR3 is CASSSYRGQFF. The CDR3 nucleotides are TGTGCCAGCAGTTCATACAGAGGGCAGTTCTTC.

This clonotype has ten or more counts. This chain uses TRBV20-1 with TRBJ1-1; a weak D match, TRBD1 (5 bases). The V end lost 3 bases, the J end lost 0 bases, and 8 bases lay between the germline ends. The CDR3 totals 13 residues. Germline lookup yields CDR1 DFQATT and CDR2 SNEGSKA (reference sequence). CDR3 DNA sequence: TGCAGTGCTAGGTTGACAGTGAACACTGAAGCTTTCTTT. Translation gives CSARLTVNTEAFF.

The CDR3 reads CASSSAGGGGSGQPQHF. CDR3 coding DNA: TGTGCCAGCAGTAGTGCAGGGGGCGGAGGGTCAGGTCAGCCCCAGCATTTT. This chain uses TRBV6-2 or TRBV6-3 with TRBJ1-5; 8 nucleotides match TRBD1. With 5 bases clipped from V and 6 bases from J, the junction kept 15 bases outside the gene matches. CDR1 and CDR2 (germline): MNHEY, SVGEGT. This CDR3 region has 17 residues.

There are many counts of this clonotype. V and J are TRBV24-1 and TRBJ2-5, with D perhaps matching TRBD1 or TRBD2 (5 bases each). Germline lookup yields CDR1 KGHDR and CDR2 SFDVKD. Trimming cost V 5 bases and J 1 base, with 13 bases left between them. The CDR3 is 15 amino acids. The chain's CDR3 is CATSVAGTGQETQYF. As DNA, the CDR3 is TGTGCCACCAGTGTCGCCGGGACCGGCCAAGAGACCCAGTACTTC.

At least ten counts were recorded for this clonotype. It is unclear where the CDR3 begins or ends on the DNA, so no DNA is shown, and the CDR3 is as TCRdb lists it. The chain links TRBV12-3 or TRBV12-4 to TRBJ1-5. The CDR3 comprises 16 residues, both ends counted. The CDR3 sequence is CASSSVRGPSNQPQHF.

The V gene is TRBV20-1, the J gene TRBJ2-2, with TRBD1 matching over 8 bases. Germline V lookup: CDR1 DFQATT, CDR2 SNEGSKA (reference sequence). With 3 bases clipped from V and 6 bases from J, the junction kept 9 bases outside the gene matches. CDR3 length: 15 amino acids. In nucleotides, the CDR3 is TGCAGTGCTAGGATTCGGACAGGGTCCGCCGGGGAGCTGTTTTTT. Amino acids: CSARIRTGSAGELFF.

There are a few counts of this clonotype. This chain links TRBV5-4 with TRBJ1-5, with D hard to call. Germline V gene sequence: CDR1 SGHNT, CDR2 YYREEE (reference sequence). This CDR3 has 17 residues. Trimming removed 0 bases from V and 5 bases from J, with 18 bases in between. The CDR3 nucleotides read TGTGCCAGCAGCTTGGTCGTGGGTTGTGGGCCAGATCAGCCCCAGCATTTT. Its translation: CASSLVVGCGPDQPQHF.

This clonotype was seen a few times. The J gene is TRBJ2-7, the V gene TRBV10-3; TRBD1 might be the D (5 bases). CDR3 size: 12 residues. V was trimmed by 9 bases and J by 3 bases, leaving 12 bases between them. Germline CDR1 reads ENHRY; CDR2 reads SYGVKD. The CDR3 loop reads CAMGHSHYEQYF. CDR3 sequence (DNA): TGTGCCATGGGGCACAGCCACTACGAGCAGTACTTC.

The table lists this clonotype with many counts. The chain uses TRBV28 and TRBJ2-7; 7 nucleotides align to TRBD1. Germline V gene data show CDR1 as MDHEN and CDR2 as SYDVKM. With 10 bases clipped from V and 0 bases from J, the junction kept 12 bases outside the gene matches. The CDR3 sequence is 15 residues long. The CDR3 DNA follows: TGTGCCACTTCCCCCTCGGGACAGAGCTCCTACGAGCAGTACTTC. Amino acids: CATSPSGQSSYEQYF.

The gene calls are TRBV11-2 and TRBJ2-1, with 9 bases aligning to TRBD2. V lost 4 bases, J lost 2 bases, and 9 bases stayed unmatched. The CDR3 has 17 amino acids. Germline lookup yields CDR1 SGHAT and CDR2 FQNNGV. CDR3 residues: CASSSWGSGGPYNEQFF. The CDR3 DNA reads TGTGCCAGCAGCTCGTGGGGTAGCGGGGGACCCTACAATGAGCAGTTCTTC.

The table lists this clonotype with many counts. The chain combines TRBV10-3 with TRBJ2-3; D ambiguous. The CDR3 consists of 13 residues. The ends were cut back, 5 bases at V and 1 base at J, with 7 bases in the middle. Looked up from germline, CDR1 is ENHRY and CDR2 is SYGVKD. CDR3 in amino acids: CAISISGTDTQYF. The CDR3 DNA follows: TGTGCCATCAGTATAAGCGGCACAGATACGCAGTATTTT.

Ten or more counts support this clonotype. The chain employs TRBV5-1 and TRBJ1-1; D remains unclear. The V and J ends lost 0 bases and 0 bases respectively, with 9 bases between them. The CDR3 contains 15 residues. The germline V gene encodes CDR1 SGHRS and CDR2 YFSETQ. The CDR3 DNA reads TGCGCCAGCAGCTTGGAATCCACCATGAACACTGAAGCTTTCTTT. Encoded protein: CASSLESTMNTEAFF.

In its sample, this clonotype was seen many times. The gene calls are TRBV5-6 and TRBJ2-7; tentatively, D is TRBD1 (6 bases). Germline V gene lookup returns CDR1 SGHDT and CDR2 YYEEEE. The CDR3 extends over 14 amino acids. Trimming cost V 4 bases and J 4 bases, with 15 bases left between them. In DNA form, the CDR3 reads TGTGCCAGCAGCGATACGGGACACCAGTACGAGCAGTACTTC. Its translation: CASSDTGHQYEQYF. Complete variable domain (other parts from reference TRBV5-6 and TRBJ2-7): DAGVTQSPTHLIKTRGQQVTLRCSPKSGHDTVSWYQQALGQGPQFIFQYYEEEERQRGNFPDRFSGHQFPNYSSELNVNALLLGDSALYLCASSDTGHQYEQYFGPGTRLTVT.

This clonotype was seen repeatedly, ten times or more. The rearrangement joins TRBV2 to TRBJ2-1; 9 nucleotides line up with TRBD1. The germline V gene has CDR1 SNHLY and CDR2 FYNNEI. V dropped 6 bases and J dropped 2; count of bases not matched to a gene: 2. The CDR3 runs to 14 residues. Written as DNA, the CDR3 is TGTGCCAGCAGGGGACAGGGCCCCTACAATGAGCAGTTCTTC. This sequence encodes CASRGQGPYNEQFF.

This clonotype has at least ten counts. The V gene is TRBV7-9, the J gene TRBJ2-7, with D unclear. Trimming removed 2 bases at V and 5 bases at J, with 16 bases between. The CDR3 is made up of 15 amino acids. Germline V gives CDR1 SEHNR, CDR2 FQNEAQ (reference sequence). As DNA, the CDR3 is TGTGCCAGCAGCTTATTTATGGGAATACCCCACGAGCAGTACTTC. Translated: CASSLFMGIPHEQYF. Based on the CDR3 plus reference TRBV7-9 and TRBJ2-7, the full variable domain is DTGVSQNPRHKITKRGQNVTFRCDPISEHNRLYWYRQTLGQGPEFLTYFQNEAQLEKSRLLSDRFSAERPKGSFSTLEIQRTEQGDSAMYLCASSLFMGIPHEQYFGPGTRLTVT.

There are many counts of this clonotype. This chain uses TRBV12-3 or TRBV12-4 with TRBJ1-6; 7 bases map to TRBD1. The CDR3 runs 14 residues. The V segment lost 5 bases and the J segment 9 bases; nucleotides outside the gene matches: 7. The CDR3 here is CASSQGTAGSPLHF. CDR3 in DNA: TGTGCCAGCAGTCAGGGGACAGCGGGTTCACCCCTCCACTTT.

J is TRBJ2-1 and V is TRBV19; TRBD1 might be the D (6 bases). This CDR3 has 14 residues. Trimming removed 9 bases at V and 6 bases at J, with 18 bases between. CDR1 and CDR2 (germline): LNHDA, SQIVND (reference sequence). This CDR3 is CASRSGQRFNEQFF. The CDR3 DNA sequence: TGTGCCAGCCGGTCCGGACAGAGATTCAATGAGCAGTTCTTC.

This chain uses TRBV4-1 with TRBJ1-4; D not resolved. Germline V CDR1 and CDR2: MGHRA, YSYEKL. Trimming took off 10 bases at V and 0 bases at J, with 9 bases between the two ends. The CDR3 length is 13 residues. The CDR3 loop is CATRYATNEKLFF. CDR3 DNA: TGCGCCACGAGATATGCAACTAATGAAAAACTGTTTTTT.

This clonotype was picked up a small number of times. The rearrangement links TRBV14 to TRBJ1-4; 10 nucleotides align to TRBD1. The germline V gene has CDR1 SGHDN and CDR2 FVKESK. The CDR3 contains 15 residues. V lost 5 bases and J lost 7; bases outside the gene matches: 7. CDR3 region: CASSSWDRGGEKLFF. The CDR3 bases are TGTGCCAGCAGCTCCTGGGACAGGGGAGGTGAAAAACTGTTTTTT.

This clonotype was found a few times. V gene TRBV19 combines with J gene TRBJ2-2, with 7 nucleotides matching TRBD2. With V trimmed by 8 bases and J by 4 bases, 10 bases remained unmatched. The CDR3 length is 15 residues. The germline V gene has CDR1 LNHDA and CDR2 SQIVND (reference sequence). CDR3 DNA sequence: TGTGCCAGTTCTTTTCTAGCGGCTACCACCGGGGAGCTGTTTTTT. Translating gives CASSFLAATTGELFF. The full variable domain, in which reference TRBV19 and TRBJ2-2 provide the parts outside the CDR3, is DGGITQSPKYLFRKEGQNVTLSCEQNLNHDAMYWYRQDPGQGLRLIYYSQIVNDFQKGDIAEGYSVSREKKESFPLTVTSAQKNPTAFYLCASSFLAATTGELFFGEGSRLTVL.

In this sample, this clonotype turned up many times. The V call is TRBV5-1, the J call TRBJ2-2; TRBD1 might be the D (6 bases). Per germline, CDR1 SGHRS and CDR2 YFSETQ. The CDR3 runs to 16 residues. V lost 0 bases and J 5 bases, leaving 14 bases between the germline ends. This CDR3 reads CASSLALGAKTGELFF. The DNA for the CDR3 is TGCGCCAGCAGCTTGGCCTTGGGGGCCAAGACCGGGGAGCTGTTTTTT.

V gene TRBV19 combines with J gene TRBJ2-1, with 7 bases aligning to TRBD2. This CDR3 has 14 amino acids. Losses at the gene ends were 4 bases for V and 6 bases for J; bases not matched to a gene: 6. Germline lookup yields CDR1 LNHDA and CDR2 SQIVND (reference sequence). The chain's CDR3 is CASSRLASGNEQFF. CDR3 coding DNA: TGTGCCAGTAGTAGACTAGCAAGCGGCAATGAGCAGTTCTTC.

This chain links TRBV6-9 with TRBJ1-1; D is unclear. Trimming pared 7 bases from V and 5 bases from J, leaving 14 bases between. The CDR3 totals 13 residues. In germline, CDR1 is MNHGY, CDR2 SVAAGI. The CDR3 region is CASILHSLTEAFF. The CDR3 DNA reads as TGTGCCAGCATTTTACATTCTCTGACTGAAGCTTTCTTT.

This chain joins TRBV28 and TRBJ2-1, with 7 bases that match TRBD2. Looked up from germline, CDR1 is MDHEN and CDR2 is SYDVKM. CDR3 length equals 15 residues. Losses at the gene ends were 1 base for V and 8 bases for J; bases not matched to a gene: 8. The CDR3 is CASSLLRGGPYEQFF. CDR3 in DNA: TGTGCCAGCAGTTTATTGAGGGGAGGGCCCTATGAGCAGTTCTTC.

In this sample, this clonotype turned up many times. The DNA for the CDR3 is TGTGCCAGCAGCGTACTCCGGGACACCGGGGAGCTGTTTTTT. Translating gives CASSVLRDTGELFF. The V gene is TRBV9, the J gene TRBJ2-2; D gene ambiguous. The CDR3 has 14 amino acids. V was cut by 1 base and J by 3 bases, with 7 bases left in between. From germline, CDR1 is SGDLS and CDR2 YYNGEE. Variable domain in full (rest from reference TRBV9 and TRBJ2-2): DSGVTQTPKHLITATGQRVTLRCSPRSGDLSVYWYQQSLDQGLQFLIQYYNGEERAKGNILERFSAQQFPDLHSELNLSSLELGDSALYFCASSVLRDTGELFFGEGSRLTVL.

In its sample, this clonotype was seen many times. This chain connects TRBV12-3 or TRBV12-4 to TRBJ2-7; D is possibly TRBD1 (5 bases). With 2 bases removed from V and 3 bases from J, the gap between germline ends came to 11 bases. The CDR3 runs to 14 residues. CDR3 residues: CASSLSRQLYEQYF. In DNA form, the CDR3 reads TGTGCCAGCAGTTTAAGTCGACAGCTCTACGAGCAGTACTTC.

This clonotype was counted ten times or more. The chain employs TRBV7-9 and TRBJ2-7; D remains unclear. Germline V CDR1 and CDR2: SEHNR, FQNEAQ (reference sequence). The V and J ends lost 4 bases and 2 bases respectively, with 12 bases between them. The CDR3 consists of 14 residues. DNA for the CDR3: TGTGCCAGCAGCTCACGATCACACCCCTACGAGCAGTACTTC. It encodes CASSSRSHPYEQYF.